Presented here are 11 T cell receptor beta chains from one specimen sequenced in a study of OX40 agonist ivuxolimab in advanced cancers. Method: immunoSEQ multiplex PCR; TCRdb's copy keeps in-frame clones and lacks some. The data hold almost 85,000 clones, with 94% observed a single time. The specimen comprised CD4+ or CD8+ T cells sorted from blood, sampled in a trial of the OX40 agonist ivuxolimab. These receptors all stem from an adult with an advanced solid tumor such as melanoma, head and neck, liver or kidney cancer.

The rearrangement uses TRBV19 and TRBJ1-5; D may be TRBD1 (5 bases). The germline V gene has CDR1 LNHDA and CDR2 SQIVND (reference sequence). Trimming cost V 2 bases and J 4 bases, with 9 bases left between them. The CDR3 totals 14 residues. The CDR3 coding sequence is TGTGCCAGTAGTATATGGGGGACTAATCAGCCCCAGCATTTT. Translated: CASSIWGTNQPQHF.

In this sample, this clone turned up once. CDR3 sequence reads: CASSPGTSGRAHYEQYF. In DNA form, the CDR3 reads TGTGCCAGCAGTCCCGGGACTAGCGGGAGGGCTCACTACGAGCAGTACTTC. This rearrangement joins TRBV7-6 to TRBJ2-7, with 16 bases that match TRBD2. Germline assignment: CDR1 SGHVS and CDR2 FNYEAQ. Trimming cost V 6 bases and J 3 bases; bases outside gene matches: 8. The CDR3 is 17 residues long.

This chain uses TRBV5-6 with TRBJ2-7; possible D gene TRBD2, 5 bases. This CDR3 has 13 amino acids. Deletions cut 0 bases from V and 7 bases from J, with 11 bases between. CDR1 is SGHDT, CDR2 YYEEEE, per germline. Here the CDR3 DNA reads TGTGCCAGCAGCTTGGCATCGGGGATTGAGCAGTACTTC. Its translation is CASSLASGIEQYF.

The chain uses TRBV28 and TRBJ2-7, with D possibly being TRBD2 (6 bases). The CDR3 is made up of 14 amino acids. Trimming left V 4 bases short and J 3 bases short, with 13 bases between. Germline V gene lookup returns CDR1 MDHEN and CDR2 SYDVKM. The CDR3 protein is CASSSPWRDYEQYF. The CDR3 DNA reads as TGTGCCAGCAGTTCCCCGTGGAGGGACTACGAGCAGTACTTC.

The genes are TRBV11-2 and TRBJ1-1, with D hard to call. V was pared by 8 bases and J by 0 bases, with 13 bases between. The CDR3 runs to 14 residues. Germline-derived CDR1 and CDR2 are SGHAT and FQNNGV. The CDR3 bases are TGTGCCAGCCCAACAGTCACCATGAACACTGAAGCTTTCTTT. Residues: CASPTVTMNTEAFF.

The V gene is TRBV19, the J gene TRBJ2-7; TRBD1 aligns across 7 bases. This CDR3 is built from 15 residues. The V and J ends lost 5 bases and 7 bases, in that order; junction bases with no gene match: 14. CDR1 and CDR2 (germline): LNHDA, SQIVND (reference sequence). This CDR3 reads CASSEGGASAEEQYF. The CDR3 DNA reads TGTGCCAGTAGTGAAGGGGGCGCGTCGGCGGAAGAGCAGTACTTC.

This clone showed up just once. CDR3 sequence (DNA): TGTGCCAGCAGCTGGGGCGACAGCCGTTACGAGCAGTACTTC. Translation: CASSWGDSRYEQYF. The V and J genes are TRBV7-2 and TRBJ2-7; a weak D match, TRBD1 (5 bases). This CDR3 spans 14 amino acids. Between the trimmed V and J ends, which lost 4 bases and 4 bases, there was a span of 14 bases. Germline CDR1 reads SGHTA; CDR2 reads FQGNSA.

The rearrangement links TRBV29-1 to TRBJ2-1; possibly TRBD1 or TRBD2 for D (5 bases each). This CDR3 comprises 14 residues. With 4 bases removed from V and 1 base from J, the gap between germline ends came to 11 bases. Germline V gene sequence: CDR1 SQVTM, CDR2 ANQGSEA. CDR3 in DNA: TGCAGCGTTGGAGGGACCGGTTCCTACAATGAGCAGTTCTTC. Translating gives CSVGGTGSYNEQFF.

The CDR3 here is CASSLMPGSENEQFF. CDR3 DNA sequence: TGCGCCAGCAGCTTGATGCCAGGCTCTGAGAATGAGCAGTTCTTC. The chain recombines TRBV5-1 with TRBJ2-1; D unclear. Germline CDR1 and CDR2: SGHRS and YFSETQ. CDR3 length equals 15 residues. With 1 base removed from V and 7 bases from J, the gap between germline ends came to 15 bases. Complete variable domain (other parts from reference TRBV5-1 and TRBJ2-1): KAGVTQTPRYLIKTRGQQVTLSCSPISGHRSVSWYQQTPGQGLQFLFEYFSETQRNKGNFPGRFSGRQFSNSRSEMNVSTLELGDSALYLCASSLMPGSENEQFFGPGTRLTVL.

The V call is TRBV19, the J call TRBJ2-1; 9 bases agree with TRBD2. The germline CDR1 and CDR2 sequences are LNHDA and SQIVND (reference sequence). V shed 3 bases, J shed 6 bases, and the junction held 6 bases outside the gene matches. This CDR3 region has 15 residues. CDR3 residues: CASSMTSGTSNEQFF. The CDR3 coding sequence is TGTGCCAGTAGTATGACTAGCGGCACCTCCAATGAGCAGTTCTTC.

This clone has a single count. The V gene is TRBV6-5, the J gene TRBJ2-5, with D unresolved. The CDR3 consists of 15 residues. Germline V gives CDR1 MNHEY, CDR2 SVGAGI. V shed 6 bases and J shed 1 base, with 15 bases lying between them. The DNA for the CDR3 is TGTGCCAGCAGCTCCCCCGGGTGGGTCCAAGAGACCCAGTACTTC. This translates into CASSSPGWVQETQYF.